This T cell receptor (beta chain) was recovered during a study of T cell responses to AZD1222 COVID-19 vaccine. Overall study findings and caveats: Along spike, vaccine-associated CD4 TCRs were found throughout, with dominance at 160-218 and 743-854.

Sequencing used immunoSEQ multiplex PCR; TCRdb keeps in-frame clones, though not all of them. The table lists roughly 120,000 clones, 90% to 95% of them singletons. The CDR3 contains 15 residues. Germline values: CDR1 SGHRS, CDR2 YFSETQ. V shed 4 bases, J shed 4 bases, and the junction held 7 bases outside the gene matches. Comment on this clone: The antigen remains undetermined.

Source: peripheral blood, taken on day 0 of AZD1222 vaccination. The chain joins TRBV5-1 to TRBJ2-2; the match to TRBD1 covers 7 bases. This clonotype was sampled from an adult in good health. CDR3 coding DNA: TGCGCCAGCAGCATCCGGGACAGTTTCACCGGGGAGCTGTTTTTT. As protein: CASSIRDSFTGELFF.